These 9 T cell receptor beta chains originate from one sample sequenced in a study of T cell repertoires in cytomegalovirus infection. TCRdb reprocessed the reads with MiXCR, giving one entry per CDR3 protein. The sample lists roughly 120,000 distinct CDR3 sequences, roughly 32% occurring once. Their antigen targets remain unknown. The material sequenced was CD8+ T cells from cultured PBMCs, taken from culture after CMV antigen stimulation. The source is a human donor in good health (CMV status not recorded). Some clones in this sample may be carry-over from other donors' samples.

This clonotype has only a few counts. The chain joins TRBV6-5 to TRBJ1-1, with TRBD1 identical over 7 bases. Germline-derived CDR1 and CDR2 are MNHEY and SVGAGI. This CDR3 is 16 amino acids long. Unmatched junction bases numbered 4, after V lost 0 bases and J lost 0 bases. The CDR3 nucleotides read TGTGCCAGCAGTTACTCCTGGACAGGCATGAACACTGAAGCTTTCTTT. Translation gives CASSYSWTGMNTEAFF.

The gene calls are TRBV27 and TRBJ1-1; possible D gene TRBD1, 5 bases. Germline CDR1 MNHEY, CDR2 SMNVEV (reference sequence). The CDR3 spans 13 residues. The V and J ends lost 3 bases and 11 bases respectively, with 16 bases between them. The CDR3 reads CASSLGGGLGAFF. The CDR3 region has the DNA TGTGCCAGCAGTTTGGGGGGAGGGCTGGGGGCTTTCTTT.

This clonotype turned up a few times. The chain recombines TRBV11-2 with TRBJ2-6; possibly TRBD1 for D (6 bases). Deletions cut 5 bases from V and 0 bases from J, with 8 bases between. This CDR3 is 15 amino acids long. Germline V lookup: CDR1 SGHAT, CDR2 FQNNGV. DNA of the CDR3: TGTGCCAGCAGCACGGACAGCTCTGGGGCCAACGTCCTGACTTTC. Encoded protein: CASSTDSSGANVLTF.

This sequence joins TRBV7-9 and TRBJ1-2, with D uncertain. The germline CDR1 and CDR2 sequences are SEHNR and FQNEAQ (reference sequence). The CDR3 extends over 14 amino acids. The V end was cut by 2 bases, the J end by 8 bases, with 15 bases between. The CDR3, as DNA: TGTGCCAGCAGCTTAAGGGAATTCGAGTACGGCTACACCTTC. It encodes CASSLREFEYGYTF. The whole variable domain, filled in from reference TRBV7-9 and TRBJ1-2, reads DTGVSQNPRHKITKRGQNVTFRCDPISEHNRLYWYRQTLGQGPEFLTYFQNEAQLEKSRLLSDRFSAERPKGSFSTLEIQRTEQGDSAMYLCASSLREFEYGYTFGSGTRLTVV.

This clonotype was found a few times. This chain joins TRBV7-6 and TRBJ2-7, with D possibly TRBD1 on 6 matching bases. In germline, CDR1 is SGHVS, CDR2 FNYEAQ. V shed 5 bases and J shed 8 bases, with 22 bases lying between them. The CDR3 is 15 residues long. The DNA of the CDR3 is TGTGCCAGCAGCCCTAGTATGGGGGCCTTTACGAAGCAGTACTTC. Its translation is CASSPSMGAFTKQYF.

This clonotype was observed a few times. The chain links TRBV28 to TRBJ2-7; no clear D gene. Germline-derived CDR1 and CDR2 are MDHEN and SYDVKM. V lost 6 bases and J lost 7, with 10 bases in between. CDR3 length equals 11 residues. CDR3 sequence: CASSLSSEQYF. In DNA form, the CDR3 reads TGTGCCAGCAGCCTTAGCAGTGAGCAGTACTTC.

This sequence joins TRBV20-1 and TRBJ1-1, with 8 bases matching TRBD1. The CDR3 has 14 residues. Germline values: CDR1 DFQATT, CDR2 SNEGSKA (reference sequence). V shed 1 base and J 5 bases; nucleotides not matched to a gene: 6. CDR3: CSARVDRGRTEAFF. In DNA, the CDR3 is TGCAGTGCTAGAGTTGACAGGGGTAGGACTGAAGCTTTCTTT.

The CDR3 sequence is CASSWKPPDRETQYF. CDR3 in DNA: TGTGCCAGCAGCTGGAAACCCCCCGACCGGGAGACCCAGTACTTC. This sequence joins TRBV7-4 and TRBJ2-5; D is unclear. Deletions cut 4 bases from V and 5 bases from J, with 17 bases between. CDR3 size: 15 residues. The germline V gene has CDR1 SGHVT and CDR2 SQSDAQ.

The chain is built from TRBV5-1 and TRBJ2-7; tentatively, D is TRBD1 or TRBD2 (7 bases each). The germline gives CDR1 SGHRS, CDR2 YFSETQ. V was shortened by 4 bases and J by 0 bases, with 11 bases between the two germline ends. The CDR3 is 14 residues long. The CDR3 spells CASSQGGGSYEQYF. In nucleotides, the CDR3 is TGCGCCAGCAGCCAGGGGGGGGGCTCCTACGAGCAGTACTTC.